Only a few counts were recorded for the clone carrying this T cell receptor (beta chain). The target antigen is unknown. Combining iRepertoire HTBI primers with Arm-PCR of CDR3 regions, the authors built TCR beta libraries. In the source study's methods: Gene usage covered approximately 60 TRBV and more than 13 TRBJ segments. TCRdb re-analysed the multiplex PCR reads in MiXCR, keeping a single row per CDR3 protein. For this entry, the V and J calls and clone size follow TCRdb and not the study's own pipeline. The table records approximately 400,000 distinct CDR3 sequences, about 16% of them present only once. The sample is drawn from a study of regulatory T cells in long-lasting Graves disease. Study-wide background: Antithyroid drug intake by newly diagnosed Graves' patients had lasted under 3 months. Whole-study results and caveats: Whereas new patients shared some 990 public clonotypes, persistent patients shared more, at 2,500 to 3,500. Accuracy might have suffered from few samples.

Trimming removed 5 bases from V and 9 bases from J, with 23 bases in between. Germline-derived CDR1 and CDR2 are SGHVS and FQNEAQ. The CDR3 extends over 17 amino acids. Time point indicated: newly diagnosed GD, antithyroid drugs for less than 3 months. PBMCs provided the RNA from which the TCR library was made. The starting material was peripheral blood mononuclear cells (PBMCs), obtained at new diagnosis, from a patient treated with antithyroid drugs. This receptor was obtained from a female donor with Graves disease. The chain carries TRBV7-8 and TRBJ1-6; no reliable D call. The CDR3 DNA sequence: TGTGCCAGCAGCCAAGAGGGCTTGGCCGTAATGGTTTCACCCCTCCACTTT. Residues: CASSQEGLAVMVSPLHF.